The TCR beta chain under discussion was sequenced for a study of blood T cells in healthy people across ages. A second about 7 to 12 cycle PCR used barcoded and J-beta primers. A tag from a template-switch adaptor with 12 random nucleotides marked each cDNA molecule. A single record per CDR3 protein comes from TCRdb applying MiXCR to the 5' RACE reads. This sample has about 1.4 million distinct CDR3 sequences, with approximately 60% found just once. Healthy Caucasian individuals from Russia aged roughly 6 to 100 served as donors. The receptor was derived from a man aged 18 to 29 in good health. The sequencing sample was made of blood.

CDR3 DNA: TGCAGCCCATGGACTAGGAATGAGCAGTTCTTC. Protein product: CSPWTRNEQFF. The chain recombines TRBV29-1 with TRBJ2-1; 7 bases match TRBD2. This CDR3 spans 11 amino acids. CDR1 is SQVTM, CDR2 ANQGSEA, per germline. V gave up 8 bases and J gave up 7 bases; unmatched junction bases: 5.